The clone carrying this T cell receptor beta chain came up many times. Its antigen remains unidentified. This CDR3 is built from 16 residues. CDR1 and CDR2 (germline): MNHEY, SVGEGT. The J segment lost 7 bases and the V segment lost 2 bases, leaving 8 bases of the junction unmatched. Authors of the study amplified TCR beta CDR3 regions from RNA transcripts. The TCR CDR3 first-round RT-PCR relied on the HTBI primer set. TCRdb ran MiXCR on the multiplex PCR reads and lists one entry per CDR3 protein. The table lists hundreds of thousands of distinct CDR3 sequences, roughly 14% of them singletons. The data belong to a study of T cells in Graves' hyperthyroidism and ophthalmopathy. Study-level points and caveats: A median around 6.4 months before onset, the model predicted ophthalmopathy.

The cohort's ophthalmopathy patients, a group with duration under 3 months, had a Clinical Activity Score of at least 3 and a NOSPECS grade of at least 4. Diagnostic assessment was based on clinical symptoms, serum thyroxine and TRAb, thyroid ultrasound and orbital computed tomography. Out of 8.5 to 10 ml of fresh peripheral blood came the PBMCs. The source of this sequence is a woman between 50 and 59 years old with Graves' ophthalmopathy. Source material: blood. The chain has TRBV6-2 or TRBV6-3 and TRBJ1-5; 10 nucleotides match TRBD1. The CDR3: CASSYRGQGIGQPQHF. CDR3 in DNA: TGTGCCAGCAGTTACAGGGGACAGGGGATTGGGCAGCCCCAGCATTTT.